The 32 T cell receptor beta chains given below trace back to one sample, sequenced in a study of cytomegalovirus exposure and HLA in healthy donors. PCR was performed using 60 Vbeta and 13 Jbeta primers. The repertoire was sequenced with immunoSEQ multiplex PCR; TCRdb's copy has only in-frame clones and lacks some. The data show 240,000 or so clones, 82% seen once. Material: PBMCs. The receptors come from a woman between 40 and 55 years old in good health and CMV-seropositive.

This chain uses TRBV4-3 with TRBJ1-4, with a tentative D call TRBD1 (5 bases). CDR3 length equals 15 residues. Germline CDR1 is LGHNA and CDR2 is YSLEER. V lost 0 bases to trimming and J lost 7 bases, with 12 bases between them. CDR3 nucleotide sequence: TGCGCCAGCAGCCAAGACGGTCAGGGAGGTGAAAAACTGTTTTTT. It is translated as CASSQDGQGGEKLFF.

J is TRBJ2-5 and V is TRBV13; perhaps TRBD1 as D (5 bases). TRBJ2-7 matches the DNA end more closely, so the J call is doubtful. CDR3 size: 16 residues. The germline gives CDR1 PRHDT, CDR2 FYEKMQ (reference sequence). CDR3: CASSLEGPRKPYEQYF. The CDR3 bases are TGTGCCAGCAGCTTAGAGGGGCCCCGAAAGCCCTACGAGCAGTACTTC.

The V call is TRBV10-1, the J call TRBJ2-3; D is undetermined. V lost 0 bases, J lost 9 bases, and 13 bases lay in between. The CDR3 loop spans 14 amino acids. CDR1 and CDR2 (germline): WNHNN, SYGVQD (reference sequence). CDR3 residues: CASSESAKEITQYF. The CDR3 nucleotides read TGCGCCAGCAGTGAGTCGGCAAAGGAGATCACGCAGTATTTT.

The CDR3 sequence: CASSVGRTGDNEQFF. In DNA, the CDR3 is TGTGCCAGCAGCGTAGGGAGGACAGGGGACAATGAGCAGTTCTTC. The rearrangement links TRBV9 to TRBJ2-1; 9 nucleotides line up with TRBD1. Germline CDR1 SGDLS, CDR2 YYNGEE. With V trimmed by 0 bases and J by 5 bases, 3 bases remained unmatched. The CDR3 contains 15 residues.

V usage is TRBV30 and J usage is TRBJ2-3, with 9 positions matching TRBD1. The CDR3 sequence is 16 residues long. Germline trimming cut 3 bases from V and 3 bases from J; bases unmatched to any gene: 10. Germline CDR1 and CDR2: GTSNPN and SVGIG (reference sequence). For the CDR3, the DNA is TGTGCCTGGAGCGCGGGACAGGGCGGATTTACAGATACGCAGTATTTT. This encodes CAWSAGQGGFTDTQYF.

The chain couples TRBV4-2 to TRBJ1-1; possibly TRBD1 for D (6 bases). The CDR3 runs 14 residues. Germline V gives CDR1 LGHNA, CDR2 YNFKEQ. V was shortened by 2 bases and J by 1 base, with 8 bases between the two germline ends. CDR3 region: CASSQLDRNTEAFF. CDR3 nucleotide sequence: TGTGCCAGCAGCCAACTGGACAGGAACACTGAAGCTTTCTTT.

V is TRBV6-1 and J is TRBJ2-3; 11 bases align to TRBD2. The CDR3 is 15 amino acids. With V trimmed by 8 bases and J by 4 bases, 8 bases remained unmatched. Germline values: CDR1 MNHNS, CDR2 SASEGT. The CDR3 sequence: CASGELAGVADTQYF. DNA of the CDR3: TGTGCCAGCGGGGAACTAGCGGGGGTCGCAGATACGCAGTATTTT.

The chain has TRBV2 and TRBJ1-4, with TRBD1 matching 8 bases. The germline CDR1 and CDR2 sequences are SNHLY and FYNNEI. Unmatched junction bases numbered 6, after V lost 6 bases and J lost 3 bases. This CDR3 comprises 15 residues. The CDR3 nucleotides read TGTGCCAGCAGAGATCCGGGACAGGCTAATGAAAAACTGTTTTTT. It yields the protein CASRDPGQANEKLFF.

The rearrangement joins TRBV7-8 to TRBJ1-5; 9 bases are a match to TRBD1. The CDR3 loop spans 16 amino acids. Germline loops: CDR1 SGHVS, CDR2 FQNEAQ. V shed 1 base, J shed 6 bases, and the junction held 7 bases outside the gene matches. CDR3 amino acids: CASSLGGQGSGQPQHF. Here the CDR3 DNA reads TGTGCCAGCAGCTTAGGAGGACAGGGGTCGGGTCAGCCCCAGCATTTT.

The rearrangement joins TRBV25-1 to TRBJ2-1; 9 bases map to TRBD1. V was pared by 2 bases and J by 8 bases, with 16 bases of the junction left unmatched. The CDR3 sequence is 18 residues long. From germline, CDR1 is MGHDK and CDR2 SYGVNS. DNA for the CDR3: TGTGCCAGCAGTGAAGCTAGAGGAGGACAGGGGAAGAGCGATGAGCAGTTCTTC. Its translation is CASSEARGGQGKSDEQFF.

This clone was counted a few times. This chain uses TRBV5-5 with TRBJ2-3; D ambiguous. CDR1 is SGHKS, CDR2 YYEKEE, per germline (reference sequence). The CDR3 runs to 12 residues. The V end was cut by 2 bases, the J end by 3 bases, with 4 bases between. CDR3: CASSFQTDTQYF. The DNA of the CDR3 is TGTGCCAGCAGCTTCCAAACAGATACGCAGTATTTT.

V is TRBV5-4 and J is TRBJ2-7; 10 positions agree with TRBD2. This CDR3 is 16 amino acids long. V was pared by 4 bases and J by 4 bases, with 11 bases of the junction left unmatched. Germline V gene lookup returns CDR1 SGHNT and CDR2 YYREEE (reference sequence). The chain's CDR3 is CASSPPFASGSYEQYF. The DNA of the CDR3 is TGTGCCAGCAGCCCGCCGTTTGCTAGCGGGAGTTACGAGCAGTACTTC.

This clone was detected a few times. J is TRBJ2-1 and V is TRBV5-6; the match to TRBD2 covers 10 bases. This CDR3 comprises 17 residues. Germline values: CDR1 SGHDT, CDR2 YYEEEE. The J segment lost 2 bases and the V segment lost 2 bases, leaving 7 bases of the junction unmatched. This chain's CDR3 is CASSLWLAGGPYNEQFF. Here the CDR3 DNA reads TGTGCCAGCAGCTTATGGTTAGCGGGAGGCCCCTACAATGAGCAGTTCTTC.

The V and J genes are TRBV7-9 and TRBJ2-7; 7 bases map to TRBD1. Germline CDR1 SEHNR, CDR2 FQNEAQ (reference sequence). The CDR3 covers 15 residues. Trimming took 3 bases from V and 7 from J; bases not matched to a gene: 12. DNA of the CDR3: TGTGCCAGCAGCTTGGGTAGTGACAGGGCTCGTGAGCAGTACTTC. Translating gives CASSLGSDRAREQYF.

The chain carries TRBV25-1 and TRBJ1-2; 9 positions agree with TRBD1. Germline V gene sequence: CDR1 MGHDK, CDR2 SYGVNS. Trimming cost V 5 bases and J 5 bases; bases outside gene matches: 6. There are 14 residues in the CDR3. The CDR3 region is CASSRTGGEYGYTF. The CDR3 DNA sequence: TGTGCCAGCAGTAGAACAGGGGGCGAGTATGGCTACACCTTC.

The genes are TRBV4-3 and TRBJ1-1; D gene uncertain. V was pared by 3 bases and J by 1 base, with 6 bases between. Germline lookup yields CDR1 LGHNA and CDR2 YSLEER. The CDR3 runs to 13 residues. The CDR3 here is CASSQTQNTEAFF. In nucleotides, the CDR3 is TGCGCCAGCAGCCAGACACAGAACACTGAAGCTTTCTTT.

There are a few counts of this clone. The J gene is TRBJ2-3, the V gene TRBV29-1; 7 nucleotides agree with TRBD2. Germline CDR1 reads SQVTM; CDR2 reads ANQGSEA. With 6 bases clipped from V and 1 base from J, the junction kept 10 bases outside the gene matches. The CDR3 spans 15 residues. The CDR3 sequence: CSVLVAGGGTDTQYF. CDR3 sequence (DNA): TGCAGCGTCCTAGTAGCGGGCGGGGGCACAGATACGCAGTATTTT.

This clone was counted a single time. The chain has TRBV5-1 and TRBJ2-5, with a weak D call TRBD2 (6 bases). There are 14 residues in the CDR3. Trimming removed 0 bases from V and 7 bases from J, with 13 bases in between. From germline, CDR1 is SGHRS and CDR2 YFSETQ. This CDR3 is CASSLGGGERTQYF. The CDR3 DNA sequence: TGCGCCAGCAGCTTGGGTGGCGGGGAAAGGACCCAGTACTTC.

This chain connects TRBV6-1 to TRBJ1-6; 8 bases map to TRBD1. The J segment lost 7 bases and the V segment lost 5 bases, leaving 1 base of the junction unmatched. Germline assignment: CDR1 MNHNS and CDR2 SASEGT. The CDR3 has 13 residues. For the CDR3, the DNA is TGTGCCAGCAGTACAGGGGGGAATTCACCCCTCCACTTT. Translation: CASSTGGNSPLHF.

This rearrangement joins TRBV6-5 to TRBJ1-2, with TRBD1 matching 12 bases. After removal of 4 bases from V and 8 bases from J, the junction contained 8 bases not matched to a gene. In germline, CDR1 is MNHEY, CDR2 SVGAGI. CDR3 length equals 15 residues. The CDR3 loop reads CASSLSGTGGGGYTF. The CDR3 bases are TGTGCCAGCAGTTTGTCCGGGACAGGGGGCGGCGGCTACACCTTC.

V is TRBV5-4 and J is TRBJ2-2; TRBD2 matches at 10 bases. The CDR3 loop spans 14 amino acids. V shed 1 base, J shed 6 bases, and the junction held 0 bases outside the gene matches. CDR1 and CDR2 from the germline V gene are SGHNT and YYREEE (reference sequence). In DNA, the CDR3 is TGTGCCAGCAGCTTGAGCGGGAGGGCCGGGGAGCTGTTTTTT. Its protein product is CASSLSGRAGELFF.

The chain has TRBV29-1 and TRBJ1-2; TRBD1 aligns across 7 bases. The CDR3 length is 13 residues. V trimming: 3 bases; J trimming: 6 bases; junction bases outside the gene matches: 7. Germline CDR1 SQVTM, CDR2 ANQGSEA. The CDR3 coding sequence is TGCAGCGTTGATCCGGGACAGTTAGATGGCTACACCTTC. Protein product: CSVDPGQLDGYTF.

The chain carries TRBV30 and TRBJ2-7; 7 bases map to TRBD1. The CDR3 has 13 amino acids. J was trimmed by 5 bases and V by 3 bases; bases with no gene match: 7. Germline CDR1 and CDR2: GTSNPN and SVGIG (reference sequence). This chain's CDR3 is CAWSPDRDDEQYF. Written as DNA, the CDR3 is TGTGCCTGGAGCCCTGACAGGGACGACGAGCAGTACTTC.

The chain uses TRBV21-1 and TRBJ1-2; the table's D call, TRBD1, was not checked against the DNA. TRBV21-1 is designated a pseudogene. This CDR3 is 14 amino acids long. CDR3: CASSKVSVYYGYTF. The CDR3 DNA is TGTGCCAGCAGCAAAGTTTCAGTTTACTATGGCTACACCTTC.

V gene TRBV5-6 combines with J gene TRBJ2-7, with a tentative D call TRBD1 (5 bases). The CDR3 length is 14 residues. Trimming shortened V by 2 bases and J by 5 bases, and 14 bases separated the two germline ends. Germline lookup yields CDR1 SGHDT and CDR2 YYEEEE. CDR3 sequence reads: CASSFRAGIHEQYF. The DNA for the CDR3 is TGTGCCAGCAGCTTCCGGGCAGGGATCCACGAGCAGTACTTC. The full variable domain, its missing parts supplied by reference TRBV5-6 and TRBJ2-7, is DAGVTQSPTHLIKTRGQQVTLRCSPKSGHDTVSWYQQALGQGPQFIFQYYEEEERQRGNFPDRFSGHQFPNYSSELNVNALLLGDSALYLCASSFRAGIHEQYFGPGTRLTVT.

The V and J genes are TRBV29-1 and TRBJ2-7; 7 nucleotides line up with TRBD1. This CDR3 has 12 residues. Germline assignment: CDR1 SQVTM and CDR2 ANQGSEA. With 6 bases clipped from V and 3 bases from J, the junction kept 5 bases outside the gene matches. The CDR3 coding sequence is TGCAGCGTGCCGGGACAGTTCTACGAGCAGTACTTC. The encoded protein is CSVPGQFYEQYF.

CDR3 sequence reads: CASSLTGGGTYEQYF. In nucleotides, the CDR3 is TGTGCCAGCAGCTTAACAGGGGGGGGTACCTACGAGCAGTACTTC. The V and J genes are TRBV7-2 and TRBJ2-7, with D perhaps matching TRBD1 (8 bases). The germline V gene encodes CDR1 SGHTA and CDR2 FQGNSA. V was trimmed by 2 bases and J by 2 bases, leaving 13 bases between them. The CDR3 extends over 15 amino acids.

The chain has TRBV9 and TRBJ2-2; 15 bases fit TRBD2. V lost 4 bases, J lost 6 bases, and 4 bases stayed unmatched. Germline V gene sequence: CDR1 SGDLS, CDR2 YYNGEE. The CDR3 loop spans 16 amino acids. The CDR3 is CASSPRTSGGAGELFF. CDR3 in DNA: TGTGCCAGCAGCCCACGGACTAGCGGGGGGGCCGGGGAGCTGTTTTTT.

V usage is TRBV5-4 and J usage is TRBJ1-1; D not resolved. V was pared by 0 bases and J by 2 bases, with 20 bases between. Per germline, CDR1 SGHNT and CDR2 YYREEE (reference sequence). CDR3 length: 18 amino acids. CDR3 bases: TGTGCCAGCAGCTTGGGGTCTCCAGTCGCGGGCAGTAACACTGAAGCTTTCTTT. Protein product: CASSLGSPVAGSNTEAFF.

This chain uses TRBV19 with TRBJ1-1; maybe TRBD1 (6 bases). This CDR3 has 17 residues. Per germline, CDR1 LNHDA and CDR2 SQIVND (reference sequence). Here the CDR3 reads CAGGSGGAEGLLTEAFF. The CDR3 nucleotides are TGTGCTGGGGGCTCGGGGGGCGCTGAGGGATTGTTGACTGAAGCTTTCTTT.

In the case of this clone: At one boundary the junction diverges from the germline segment, which might be a read error. The chain combines TRBV7-9 with TRBJ1-4, with D perhaps matching TRBD1 (6 bases). Per germline, CDR1 SEHNR and CDR2 FQNEAQ (reference sequence). The CDR3 totals 14 residues. The CDR3: CSSRLDSGGEKLFF. Here the CDR3 DNA reads TGTTCCAGCAGGTTGGACAGCGGGGGGGAAAAACTGTTTTTT.

The V gene is TRBV18, the J gene TRBJ1-2; tentatively, D is TRBD1 (5 bases). Trimming shortened V by 2 bases and J by 1 base, and 20 bases separated the two germline ends. The CDR3 is 18 residues long. CDR1 KGHSH and CDR2 LQKENI come from the germline V gene. The CDR3 coding sequence is TGTGCCAGCTCACCATACAGGTCCCTCCGCGGGGATAACTATGGCTACACCTTC. Its translation: CASSPYRSLRGDNYGYTF.